These T cell receptor beta chains were read from a single sample in a study of shared clonotypes between healthy human individuals. Profiling relied on immunoSEQ multiplex PCR, and the TCRdb table lists in-frame clones only, not all of them. The sample holds nearly 600,000 clones, over 95% seen once. The sequencing sample was made of naive CD8+ T cells sorted from blood. The source is a woman in her 30s in good health. The CDR3 runs from the conserved cysteine through the conserved F or W. D genes are given only for firm matches. Size is stated for part of the rows, as once, few or many counts, or as a class when the clone is expanded.

TRBJ2-1,TRBV9,.,.,TGTGCCAGCAGCCCCGGGGCCCCGGATGAGCAGTTCTTC,CASSPGAPDEQFF
TRBJ2-7,TRBV6-6,.,.,TGTGCCAGCAGTTACGGAGGGGTTTACTACGAGCAGTACTTC,CASSYGGVYYEQYF
TRBJ2-5,TRBV28,.,.,TGTGCCAGCAGCCGAAGGGGCATGGGGGAAGAGACCCAGTACTTC,CASSRRGMGEETQYF
TRBJ2-3,TRBV7-9,.,.,TGTGCCAGCAGCTCTTTTATAGGGGGTGTTCAGTCAGATACGCAGTATTTT,CASSSFIGGVQSDTQYF
TRBJ1-2,TRBV21-1,.,.,TGTGCCAGCAGCCCTCTCCACAGGGCGAAGGACTACACCTTC,CASSPLHRAKDYTF
TRBJ2-5,TRBV27,.,.,TGTGCCAGCAGTTCCCTTAGCTTTCGAGAGACCCAGTACTTC,CASSSLSFRETQYF
TRBJ2-7,TRBV9,.,.,TGTGCCAGCAGCGTAGTAGGGGCTGGCGAGCAGTACTTC,CASSVVGAGEQYF
TRBJ2-1,TRBV7-9,.,TRBD1,TGTGCCAGCAGCTCGGGACAGGGAAACTGGAATGAGCAGTTCTTC,CASSSGQGNWNEQFF
TRBJ2-7,TRBV28,.,TRBD1,TGTGCCAGCAGTCCGGGACAGGGGATGTACGAGCAGTACTTC,CASSPGQGMYEQYF
TRBJ2-7,TRBV28,.,.,TGTGCCAGCCTCTCCGGAACTCTCTACGAGCAGTACTTC,CASLSGTLYEQYF
TRBJ2-3,TRBV19,.,.,TGTGCCAGTAGTATAGATAGTTCGGGGATTGCGGATACGCAGTATTTT,CASSIDSSGIADTQYF
TRBJ2-1,TRBV28,.,.,TGTGCCACCCTAAAAATAGTGACGGGGAGTAAGTTCTTC,CATLKIVTGSKFF
TRBJ1-1,TRBV10-2,once,.,TGCGCCAGCACCGGACAGTACACTGAAGCTTTCTTT,CASTGQYTEAFF
TRBJ1-1,TRBV5-4,few,.,TGTGCCAGCAGCTTGGCCGGGACCCTCAACACTGAAGCTTTCTTT,CASSLAGTLNTEAFF
TRBJ1-1,TRBV19,.,.,TGTGCCAGTACGAGTAACACTGAAGCTTTCTTT,CASTSNTEAFF
TRBJ2-5,TRBV9,.,.,TGTGCCAGCACCCCGGGCGACGGACAGCAAGAGACCCAGTACTTC,CASTPGDGQQETQYF
TRBJ1-4,TRBV29-1,.,.,TGCAGGGCCGATGATAATGAAAAACTGTTTTTT,CRADDNEKLFF
TRBJ1-2,TRBV7-9,.,.,TGTGCCAGCAGCTTGGGAGCAGCCATCTATGGCTACACCTTC,CASSLGAAIYGYTF
TRBJ2-2,TRBV27,.,.,TGTGCCAGCAGCGGGAGCGGCACCGGGGAGCTGTTTTTT,CASSGSGTGELFF
TRBJ2-3,TRBV11-2,.,.,TGTGCCAGCAGCCCAGACAGGTACCTCACAGATACGCAGTATTTT,CASSPDRYLTDTQYF
TRBJ2-1,TRBV10-3,.,TRBD2,TGTGCCATCAGTATAGCGGGAGCACTCGACAATGAGCAGTTCTTC,CAISIAGALDNEQFF
TRBJ2-1,TRBV27,.,TRBD2,TGTGCCAGCAGTGGAACAGCGGGACTAGCTAAAGATGAGCAGTTCTTC,CASSGTAGLAKDEQFF
TRBJ1-5,TRBV21-1,.,.,TGTGCCAGCAGCCAAGACCCTTTGGGGACAGGGTTTTTCCAGCCCCAGCATTTT,CASSQDPLGTGFFQPQHF
TRBJ1-2,TRBV7-9,.,.,TGTGCCAGCAGTCCTCGGCAAGGAGGGGCGGACTATGGCTACACCTTC,CASSPRQGGADYGYTF
TRBJ1-4,TRBV2,.,.,TGTGCCAGCACCTGGAGCGGGGAAAAACTGTTTTTT,CASTWSGEKLFF
TRBJ2-7,TRBV27,.,TRBD2,TGTGCCAGCAGTCTCGGGACTAGCGGGAGGTACGAGCAGTACTTC,CASSLGTSGRYEQYF
TRBJ2-7,TRBV27,.,TRBD1,TGTGCCAGCAGTCCCTCCGGGACAGCCTACTACGAGCAGTACTTC,CASSPSGTAYYEQYF